Shown below are 9 T cell receptor beta chains from a single sample sequenced in a study of shared clonotypes between healthy human individuals. Method: immunoSEQ multiplex PCR; TCRdb's copy keeps in-frame clones and lacks some. Here the sample spans a few hundred thousand clones, over 60% being singletons. The sequenced sample consisted of PBMCs. The receptor set was obtained from a woman in her thirties or forties in good health. Some clones in this sample may be carry-over from other donors' samples.

This clone has more than one count but fewer than ten. A read error may explain this, as a much larger clone is one base away. Other DNA sequences in the same sample also yield this CDR3. CDR3 nucleotides: TGCGCCAGCAGCCCAGGTCGTACGGGGGCCGGGGAGCTGTTTTTT. Protein: CASSPGRTGAGELFF. The V gene is TRBV5-1, the J gene TRBJ2-2; D perhaps matches TRBD2 (6 bases). CDR3 length: 15 amino acids. With 4 bases removed from V and 6 bases from J, the gap between germline ends came to 16 bases. The V gene's germline CDR1 is SGHRS and CDR2 YFSETQ.

The chain has TRBV30 and TRBJ2-5, with TRBD1 identical over 8 bases. The CDR3 runs 13 residues. V was pared by 1 base and J by 5 bases, with 3 bases of the junction left unmatched. CDR1 and CDR2 from the germline V gene are GTSNPN and SVGIG (reference sequence). The CDR3 is CAWSAGGIETQYF. The CDR3 bases are TGTGCCTGGAGTGCAGGGGGCATCGAGACCCAGTACTTC.

About this clone: This sequence is one base from a far larger clone and is likely a read error. This sequence joins TRBV7-9 and TRBJ2-1, with TRBD2 as a possible D gene (6 bases). This CDR3 region has 15 residues. V dropped 3 bases and J dropped 5 bases, with 14 bases sitting between them. The germline V gene encodes CDR1 SEHNR and CDR2 FQNEAQ (reference sequence). CDR3 coding DNA: TGTGCCAGCAGCTTTATAGCGGACGGGAACAATGAGCAGTTCTTC. Amino acid sequence: CASSFIADGNNEQFF. The full variable domain, its missing parts supplied by reference TRBV7-9 and TRBJ2-1, is DTGVSQNPRHKITKRGQNVTFRCDPISEHNRLYWYRQTLGQGPEFLTYFQNEAQLEKSRLLSDRFSAERPKGSFSTLEIQRTEQGDSAMYLCASSFIADGNNEQFFGPGTRLTVL.

This clone was counted only a few times. A much more abundant neighbour one base away suggests this may be a read error. The same CDR3 also results from other DNA sequences found in this sample. The V and J genes are TRBV2 and TRBJ2-2; D is possibly TRBD2 (5 bases). The germline V gene has CDR1 SNHLY and CDR2 FYNNEI. The CDR3 is made up of 14 amino acids. The CDR3 DNA sequence: TGCGCCAGCTCCGCGGACTTCGACACCGGGGAGCTGTTTTTT. This codes for CASSADFDTGELFF. Together with reference TRBV2 and TRBJ2-2, the CDR3 gives the full variable domain: EPEVTQTPSHQVTQMGQEVILRCVPISNHLYFYWYRQILGQKVEFLVSFYNNEISEKSEIFDDQFSVERPDGSNFTLKIRSTKLEDSAMYFCASSADFDTGELFFGEGSRLTVL.

This rearrangement joins TRBV5-1 to TRBJ2-1; 12 bases line up with TRBD1. CDR3 length: 14 amino acids. Trimming at V came to 4 bases and at J to 8 bases, leaving 4 bases not matched to a gene. Germline-derived CDR1 and CDR2 are SGHRS and YFSETQ. For the CDR3, the DNA is TGCGCCAGCAGCCAAGGGACAGGGGGCCATGAGCAGTTCTTC. Translating it yields CASSQGTGGHEQFF.

V usage is TRBV9 and J usage is TRBJ1-1; TRBD1 matches at 10 bases. This CDR3 is 14 amino acids long. Germline values: CDR1 SGDLS, CDR2 YYNGEE. The V gene end was trimmed by 6 bases and the J gene end by 8 bases; junction bases not matched to a gene: 10. CDR3 region: CASTTSGTGEEAFF. For the CDR3, the DNA is TGTGCCAGCACCACCTCCGGGACAGGGGAAGAAGCTTTCTTT. Combining the CDR3 with reference TRBV9 and TRBJ1-1 gives the whole variable domain DSGVTQTPKHLITATGQRVTLRCSPRSGDLSVYWYQQSLDQGLQFLIQYYNGEERAKGNILERFSAQQFPDLHSELNLSSLELGDSALYFCASTTSGTGEEAFFGQGTRLTVV.

This clone was found once. The rearrangement links TRBV7-3 to TRBJ2-3; TRBD1 aligns across 9 bases. CDR1 SGHTA and CDR2 FQGTGA come from the germline V gene. V was clipped by 4 bases and J by 3 bases; unmatched bases: 5. The CDR3 covers 15 residues. The CDR3 loop reads CASSWTGDATDTQYF. The DNA of the CDR3 is TGTGCCAGCAGCTGGACAGGGGACGCAACAGATACGCAGTATTTT.

The chain has TRBV19 and TRBJ2-1; TRBD2 agrees at 10 bases. CDR3 length equals 16 residues. V dropped 8 bases and J dropped 4; count of bases not matched to a gene: 11. The germline CDR1 and CDR2 sequences are LNHDA and SQIVND (reference sequence). Written as DNA, the CDR3 is TGTGCCAGTGGAACTAGCGGGATGGGAAAATACAATGAGCAGTTCTTC. This translates into CASGTSGMGKYNEQFF.

V gene TRBV29-1 combines with J gene TRBJ2-7; 7 nucleotides agree with TRBD2. This CDR3 has 14 residues. The germline V gene has CDR1 SQVTM and CDR2 ANQGSEA. Trimming at V came to 6 bases and at J to 6 bases, leaving 14 bases not matched to a gene. The CDR3 region is CSVGTSPGEGEQYF. The CDR3 DNA sequence: TGCAGCGTGGGGACTTCTCCGGGGGAGGGCGAGCAGTACTTC.